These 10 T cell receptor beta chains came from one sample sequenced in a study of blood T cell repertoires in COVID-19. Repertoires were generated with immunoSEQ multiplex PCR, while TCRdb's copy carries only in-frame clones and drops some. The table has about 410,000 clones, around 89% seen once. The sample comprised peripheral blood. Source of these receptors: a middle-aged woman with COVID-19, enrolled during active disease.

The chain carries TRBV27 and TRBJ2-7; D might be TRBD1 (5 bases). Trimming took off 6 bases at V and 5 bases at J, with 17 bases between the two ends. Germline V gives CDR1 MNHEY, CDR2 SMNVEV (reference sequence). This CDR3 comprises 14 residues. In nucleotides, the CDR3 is TGTGCCAGCAGCTCTAGGGGCAGAGGTAACGAGCAGTACTTC. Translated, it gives CASSSRGRGNEQYF.

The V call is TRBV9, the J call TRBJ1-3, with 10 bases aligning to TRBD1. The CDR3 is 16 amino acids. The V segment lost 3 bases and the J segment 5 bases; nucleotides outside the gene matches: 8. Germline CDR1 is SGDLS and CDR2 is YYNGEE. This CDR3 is CASSASTGGERNTIYF. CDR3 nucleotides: TGTGCCAGCAGCGCCTCGACAGGGGGCGAAAGAAACACCATATATTTT.

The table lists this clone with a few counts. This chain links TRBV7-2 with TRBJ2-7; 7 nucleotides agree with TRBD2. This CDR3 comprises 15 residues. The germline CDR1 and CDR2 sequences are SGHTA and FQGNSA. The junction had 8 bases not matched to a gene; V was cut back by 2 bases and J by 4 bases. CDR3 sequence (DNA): TGTGCCAGCAGCTTAAATTCGGGGGGTGAATACGAGCAGTACTTC. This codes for CASSLNSGGEYEQYF.

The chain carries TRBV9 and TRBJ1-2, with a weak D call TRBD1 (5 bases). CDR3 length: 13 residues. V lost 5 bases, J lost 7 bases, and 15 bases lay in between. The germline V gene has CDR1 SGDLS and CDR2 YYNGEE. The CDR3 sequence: CASRQATGFGYTF. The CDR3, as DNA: TGTGCCAGCAGACAGGCGACCGGGTTTGGCTACACCTTC.

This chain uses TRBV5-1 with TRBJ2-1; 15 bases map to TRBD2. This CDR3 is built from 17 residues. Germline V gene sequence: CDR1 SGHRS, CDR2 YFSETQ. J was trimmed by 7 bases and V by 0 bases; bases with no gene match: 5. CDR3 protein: CASSLVWTSGRENEQFF. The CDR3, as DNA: TGCGCCAGCAGCTTGGTTTGGACTAGCGGGAGGGAGAATGAGCAGTTCTTC.

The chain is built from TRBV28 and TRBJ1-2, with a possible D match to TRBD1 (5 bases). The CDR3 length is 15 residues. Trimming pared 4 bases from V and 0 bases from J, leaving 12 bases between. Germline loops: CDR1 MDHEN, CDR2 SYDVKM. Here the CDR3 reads CASSSTAPPNYGYTF. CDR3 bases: TGTGCCAGCAGTTCGACAGCTCCCCCTAACTATGGCTACACCTTC.

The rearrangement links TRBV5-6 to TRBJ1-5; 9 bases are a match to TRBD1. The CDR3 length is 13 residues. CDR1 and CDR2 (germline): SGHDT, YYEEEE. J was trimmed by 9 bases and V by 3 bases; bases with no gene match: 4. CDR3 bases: TGTGCCAGCAGCTATACAGGGGGCCGGCCCCAGCATTTT. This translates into CASSYTGGRPQHF.

CDR3 DNA sequence: TGTGCCAGCAGCTTAGGAGTGGGCCGAAGCTCCTACAATGAGCAGTTCTTC. It translates to CASSLGVGRSSYNEQFF. The chain is built from TRBV11-2 and TRBJ2-1; D remains ambiguous. V lost 1 base, J lost 0 bases, and 13 bases lay in between. CDR1 SGHAT and CDR2 FQNNGV come from the germline V gene. The CDR3 consists of 17 residues. Variable domain in full (rest from reference TRBV11-2 and TRBJ2-1): EAGVAQSPRYKIIEKRQSVAFWCNPISGHATLYWYQQILGQGPKLLIQFQNNGVVDDSQLPKDRFSAERLKGVDSTLKIQPAKLEDSAVYLCASSLGVGRSSYNEQFFGPGTRLTVL.

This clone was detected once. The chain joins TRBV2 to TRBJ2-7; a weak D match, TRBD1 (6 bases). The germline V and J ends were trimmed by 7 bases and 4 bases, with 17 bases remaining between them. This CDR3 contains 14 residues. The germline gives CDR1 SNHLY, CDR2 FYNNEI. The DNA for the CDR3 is TGTGCCAGCAATTCGGGGCGTGGGACATACGAGCAGTACTTC. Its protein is CASNSGRGTYEQYF.

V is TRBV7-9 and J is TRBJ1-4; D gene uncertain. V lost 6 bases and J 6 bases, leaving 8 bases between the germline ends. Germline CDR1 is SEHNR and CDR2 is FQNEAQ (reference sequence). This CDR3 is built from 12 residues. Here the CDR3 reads CASRTGDEKLFF. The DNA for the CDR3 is TGTGCCAGCAGAACCGGGGATGAAAAACTGTTTTTT.